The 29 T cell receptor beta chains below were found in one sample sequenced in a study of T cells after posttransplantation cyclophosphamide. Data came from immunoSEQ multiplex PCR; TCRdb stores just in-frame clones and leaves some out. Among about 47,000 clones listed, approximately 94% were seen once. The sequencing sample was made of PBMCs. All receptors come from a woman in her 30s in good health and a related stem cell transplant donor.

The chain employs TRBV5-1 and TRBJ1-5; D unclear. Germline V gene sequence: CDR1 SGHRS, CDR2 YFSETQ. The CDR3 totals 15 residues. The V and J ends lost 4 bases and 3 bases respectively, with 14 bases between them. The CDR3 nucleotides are TGCGCCAGCAGCGTATTGCCCGGGGTCAATCAGCCCCAGCATTTT. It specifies CASSVLPGVNQPQHF.

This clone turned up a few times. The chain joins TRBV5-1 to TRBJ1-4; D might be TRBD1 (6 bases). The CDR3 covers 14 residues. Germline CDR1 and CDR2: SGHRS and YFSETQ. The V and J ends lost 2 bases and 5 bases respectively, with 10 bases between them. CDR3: CASSLQGSNEKLFF. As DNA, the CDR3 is TGCGCCAGCAGCTTACAGGGCAGCAATGAAAAACTGTTTTTT.

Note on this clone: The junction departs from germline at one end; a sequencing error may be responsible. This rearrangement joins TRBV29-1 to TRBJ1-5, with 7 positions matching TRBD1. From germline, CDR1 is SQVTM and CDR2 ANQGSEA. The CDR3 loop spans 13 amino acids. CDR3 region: CSVKGGGNQPQHF. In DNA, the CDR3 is TGCAGCGTCAAAGGAGGGGGCAACCAGCCCCAGCATTTT.

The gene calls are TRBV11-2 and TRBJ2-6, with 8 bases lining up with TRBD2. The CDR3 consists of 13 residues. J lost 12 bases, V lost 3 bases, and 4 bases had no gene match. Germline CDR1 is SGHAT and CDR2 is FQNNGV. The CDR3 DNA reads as TGTGCCAGCAGCTTCGACCGGGGGGGCGTCCTGACTTTC. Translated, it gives CASSFDRGGVLTF.

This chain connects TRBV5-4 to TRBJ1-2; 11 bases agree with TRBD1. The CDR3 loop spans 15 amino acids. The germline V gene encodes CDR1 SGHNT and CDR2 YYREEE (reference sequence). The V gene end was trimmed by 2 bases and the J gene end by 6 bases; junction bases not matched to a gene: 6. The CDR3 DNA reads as TGTGCCAGCAGCTTACCGGGACAGGGGGTCAATGGCTACACCTTC. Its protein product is CASSLPGQGVNGYTF.

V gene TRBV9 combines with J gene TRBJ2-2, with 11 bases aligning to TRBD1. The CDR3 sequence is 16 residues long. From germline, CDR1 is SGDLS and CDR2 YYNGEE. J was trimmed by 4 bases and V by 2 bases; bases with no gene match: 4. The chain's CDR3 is CASSVADRGLTGELFF. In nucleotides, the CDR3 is TGTGCCAGCAGCGTGGCGGACAGGGGGCTCACCGGGGAGCTGTTTTTT.

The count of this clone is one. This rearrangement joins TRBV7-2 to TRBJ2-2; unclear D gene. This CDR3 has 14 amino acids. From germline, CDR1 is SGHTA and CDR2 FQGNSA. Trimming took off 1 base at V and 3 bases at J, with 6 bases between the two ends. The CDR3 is CASSLERYTGELFF. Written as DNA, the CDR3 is TGTGCCAGCAGCTTAGAGCGCTACACCGGGGAGCTGTTTTTT.

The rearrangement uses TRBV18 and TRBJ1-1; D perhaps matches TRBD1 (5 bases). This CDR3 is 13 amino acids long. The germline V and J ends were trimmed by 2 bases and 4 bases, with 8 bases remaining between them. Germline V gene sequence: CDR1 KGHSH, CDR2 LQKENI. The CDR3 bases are TGTGCCAGCTCACCATCCAGGGCCACTGAAGCTTTCTTT. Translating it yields CASSPSRATEAFF.

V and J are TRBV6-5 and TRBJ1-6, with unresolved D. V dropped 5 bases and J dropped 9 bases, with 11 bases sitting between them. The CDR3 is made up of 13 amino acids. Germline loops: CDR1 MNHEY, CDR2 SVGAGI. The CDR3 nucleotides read TGTGCCAGCAGTCCGGGGTCTCGTTCACCCCTCCACTTT. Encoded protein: CASSPGSRSPLHF.

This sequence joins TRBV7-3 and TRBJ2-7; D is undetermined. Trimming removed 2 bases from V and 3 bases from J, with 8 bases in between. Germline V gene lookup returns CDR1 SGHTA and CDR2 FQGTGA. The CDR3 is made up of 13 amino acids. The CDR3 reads CASSLGHSYEQYF. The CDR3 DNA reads TGTGCCAGCAGCTTAGGTCATAGCTACGAGCAGTACTTC.

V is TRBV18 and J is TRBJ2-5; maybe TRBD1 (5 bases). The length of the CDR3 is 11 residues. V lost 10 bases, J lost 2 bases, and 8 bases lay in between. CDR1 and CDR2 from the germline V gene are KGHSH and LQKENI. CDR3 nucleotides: TGTGCCACCCAGGGACAAGAGACCCAGTACTTC. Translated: CATQGQETQYF.

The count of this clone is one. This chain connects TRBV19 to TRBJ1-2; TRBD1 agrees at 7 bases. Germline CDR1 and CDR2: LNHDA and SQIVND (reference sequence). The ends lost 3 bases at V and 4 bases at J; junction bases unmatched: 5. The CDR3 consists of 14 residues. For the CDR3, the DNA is TGTGCCAGTAGTATCCGCCGGGACAGCTATGGCTACACCTTC. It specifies CASSIRRDSYGYTF. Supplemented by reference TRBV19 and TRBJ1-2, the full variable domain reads DGGITQSPKYLFRKEGQNVTLSCEQNLNHDAMYWYRQDPGQGLRLIYYSQIVNDFQKGDIAEGYSVSREKKESFPLTVTSAQKNPTAFYLCASSIRRDSYGYTFGSGTRLTVV.

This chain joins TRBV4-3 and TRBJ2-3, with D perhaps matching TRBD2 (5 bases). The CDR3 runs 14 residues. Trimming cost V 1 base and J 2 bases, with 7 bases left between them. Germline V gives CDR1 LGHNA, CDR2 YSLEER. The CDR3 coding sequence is TGCGCCAGCAGCCAAGGGAGGTCCACAGATACGCAGTATTTT. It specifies CASSQGRSTDTQYF.

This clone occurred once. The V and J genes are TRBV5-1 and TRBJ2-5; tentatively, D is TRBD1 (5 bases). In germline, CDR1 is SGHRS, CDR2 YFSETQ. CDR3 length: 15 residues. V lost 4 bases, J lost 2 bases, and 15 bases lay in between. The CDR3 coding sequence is TGCGCCAGCAGCATCCTAGGGGATGAACAAGAGACCCAGTACTTC. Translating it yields CASSILGDEQETQYF.

This CDR3 is CASMLSRVGYTF. The CDR3 region has the DNA TGTGCCAGCATGCTGTCGAGAGTGGGCTACACCTTC. This sequence joins TRBV28 and TRBJ1-2; D gene unclear. V was pared by 7 bases and J by 8 bases, with 14 bases between. This CDR3 contains 12 residues. CDR1 and CDR2 from the germline V gene are MDHEN and SYDVKM.

The CDR3 DNA is TGTGCCAGCAGTGTCCCAGGGCGGTATCAGCCCCAGCATTTT. Translating gives CASSVPGRYQPQHF. The chain carries TRBV2 and TRBJ1-5; weak D call: TRBD1 (5 bases). CDR1 is SNHLY, CDR2 FYNNEI, per germline. The CDR3 is 14 residues long. V dropped 4 bases and J dropped 5 bases, with 12 bases sitting between them. Looking up the rest from reference TRBV2 and TRBJ1-5 gives the full variable domain: EPEVTQTPSHQVTQMGQEVILRCVPISNHLYFYWYRQILGQKVEFLVSFYNNEISEKSEIFDDQFSVERPDGSNFTLKIRSTKLEDSAMYFCASSVPGRYQPQHFGDGTRLSIL.

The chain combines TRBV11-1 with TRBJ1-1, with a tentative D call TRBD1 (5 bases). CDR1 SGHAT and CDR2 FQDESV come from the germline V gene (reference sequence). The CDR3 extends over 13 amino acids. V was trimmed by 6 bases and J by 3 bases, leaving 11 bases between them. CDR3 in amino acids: CASSRVRDTEAFF. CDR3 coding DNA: TGTGCCAGCAGTCGAGTCAGGGACACTGAAGCTTTCTTT.

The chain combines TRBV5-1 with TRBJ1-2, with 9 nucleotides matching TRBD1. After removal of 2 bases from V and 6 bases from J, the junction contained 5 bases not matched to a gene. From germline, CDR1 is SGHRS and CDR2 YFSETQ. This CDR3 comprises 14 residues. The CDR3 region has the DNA TGCGCCAGCAGCTTACGGACAGGGGCGAATGGCTACACCTTC. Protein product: CASSLRTGANGYTF. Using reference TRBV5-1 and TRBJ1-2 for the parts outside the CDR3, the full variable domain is KAGVTQTPRYLIKTRGQQVTLSCSPISGHRSVSWYQQTPGQGLQFLFEYFSETQRNKGNFPGRFSGRQFSNSRSEMNVSTLELGDSALYLCASSLRTGANGYTFGSGTRLTVV.

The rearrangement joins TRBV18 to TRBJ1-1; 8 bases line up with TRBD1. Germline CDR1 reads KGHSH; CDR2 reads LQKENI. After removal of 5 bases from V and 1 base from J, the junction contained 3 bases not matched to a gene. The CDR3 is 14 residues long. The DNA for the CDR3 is TGTGCCAGCTCAATTGGACAGGGGAACACTGAAGCTTTCTTT. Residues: CASSIGQGNTEAFF.

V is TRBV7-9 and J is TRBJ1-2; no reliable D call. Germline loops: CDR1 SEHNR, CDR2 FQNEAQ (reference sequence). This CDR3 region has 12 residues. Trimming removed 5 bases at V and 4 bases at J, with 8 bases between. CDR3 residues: CASSAGFYGYTF. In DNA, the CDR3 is TGTGCCAGCAGCGCGGGATTCTATGGCTACACCTTC.

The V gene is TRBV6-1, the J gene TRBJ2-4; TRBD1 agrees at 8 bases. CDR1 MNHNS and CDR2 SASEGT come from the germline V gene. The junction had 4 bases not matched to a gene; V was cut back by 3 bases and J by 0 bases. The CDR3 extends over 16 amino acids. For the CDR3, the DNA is TGTGCCAGCAGTGAGCGACAGGGGATAGCCAAAAACATTCAGTACTTC. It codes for CASSERQGIAKNIQYF.

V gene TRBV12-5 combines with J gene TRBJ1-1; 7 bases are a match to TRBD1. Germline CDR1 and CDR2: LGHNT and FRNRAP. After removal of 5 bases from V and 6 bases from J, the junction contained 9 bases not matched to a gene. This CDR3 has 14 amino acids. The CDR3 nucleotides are TGTGCTAGTGGTCCAGGGGGAATCTTTTCTGAAGCTTTCTTT. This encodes CASGPGGIFSEAFF. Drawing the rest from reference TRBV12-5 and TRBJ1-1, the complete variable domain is DARVTQTPRHKVTEMGQEVTMRCQPILGHNTVFWYRQTMMQGLELLAYFRNRAPLDDSGMPKDRFSAEMPDATLATLKIQPSEPRDSAVYFCASGPGGIFSEAFFGQGTRLTVV.

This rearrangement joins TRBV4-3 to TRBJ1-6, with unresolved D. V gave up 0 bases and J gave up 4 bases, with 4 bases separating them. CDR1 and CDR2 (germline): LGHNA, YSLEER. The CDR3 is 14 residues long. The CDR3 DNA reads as TGCGCCAGCAGCCAAGATAATTATAATTCACCCCTCCACTTT. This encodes CASSQDNYNSPLHF.

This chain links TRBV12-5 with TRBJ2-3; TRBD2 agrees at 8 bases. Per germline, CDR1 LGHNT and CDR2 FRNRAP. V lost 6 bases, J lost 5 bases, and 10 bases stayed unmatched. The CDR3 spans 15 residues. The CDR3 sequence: CASGLLAGGRDTQYF. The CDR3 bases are TGTGCTAGTGGCCTCCTTGCGGGGGGCCGAGATACGCAGTATTTT.

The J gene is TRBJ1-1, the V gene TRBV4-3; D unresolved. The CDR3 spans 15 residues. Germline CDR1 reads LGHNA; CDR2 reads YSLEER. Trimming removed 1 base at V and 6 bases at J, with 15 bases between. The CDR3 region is CASSQGGGYDSEAFF. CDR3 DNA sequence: TGCGCCAGCAGCCAAGGTGGAGGGTACGATTCTGAAGCTTTCTTT.

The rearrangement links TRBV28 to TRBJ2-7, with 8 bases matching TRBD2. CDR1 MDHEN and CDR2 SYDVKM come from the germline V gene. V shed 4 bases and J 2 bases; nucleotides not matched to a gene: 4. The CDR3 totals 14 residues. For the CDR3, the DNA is TGTGCCAGCAGTTCAGCGGGGGAGACCTACGAGCAGTACTTC. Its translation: CASSSAGETYEQYF.

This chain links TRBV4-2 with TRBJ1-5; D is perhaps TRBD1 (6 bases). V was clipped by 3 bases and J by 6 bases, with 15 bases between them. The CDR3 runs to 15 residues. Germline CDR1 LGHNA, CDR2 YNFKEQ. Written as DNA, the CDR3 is TGTGCCAGCAGCCAGACCAGGGGAACGAGTCAGCCCCAGCATTTT. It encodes CASSQTRGTSQPQHF.

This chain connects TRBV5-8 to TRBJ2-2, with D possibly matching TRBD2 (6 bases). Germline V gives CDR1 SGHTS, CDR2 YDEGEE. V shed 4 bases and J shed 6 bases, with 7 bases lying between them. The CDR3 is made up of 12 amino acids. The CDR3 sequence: CASSPGAGELFF. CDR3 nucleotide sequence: TGTGCCAGCAGCCCGGGGGCCGGGGAGCTGTTTTTT.

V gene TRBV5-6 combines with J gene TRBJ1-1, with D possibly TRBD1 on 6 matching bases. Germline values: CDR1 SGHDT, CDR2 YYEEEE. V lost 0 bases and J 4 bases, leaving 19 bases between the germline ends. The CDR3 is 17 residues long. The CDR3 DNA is TGTGCCAGCAGCTTGGGATGGGGGGGCTGGAAAGGCACTGAAGCTTTCTTT. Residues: CASSLGWGGWKGTEAFF.